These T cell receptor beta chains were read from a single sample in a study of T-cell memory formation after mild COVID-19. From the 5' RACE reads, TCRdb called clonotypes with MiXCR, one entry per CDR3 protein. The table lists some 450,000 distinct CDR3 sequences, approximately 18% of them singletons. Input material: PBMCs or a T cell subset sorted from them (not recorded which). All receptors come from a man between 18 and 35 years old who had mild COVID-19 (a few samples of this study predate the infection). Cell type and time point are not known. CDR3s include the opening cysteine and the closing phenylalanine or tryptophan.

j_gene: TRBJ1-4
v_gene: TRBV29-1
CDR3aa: CSVEARSGEKLFF

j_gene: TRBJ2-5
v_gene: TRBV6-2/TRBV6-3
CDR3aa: CASSPGWLQETQYF

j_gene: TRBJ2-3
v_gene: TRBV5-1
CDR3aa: CASSSQVSTDTQYF

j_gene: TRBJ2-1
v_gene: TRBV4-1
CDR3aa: CASSQWTSGGNEQFF

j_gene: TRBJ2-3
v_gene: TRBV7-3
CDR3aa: CASSFLGGAADTQYF

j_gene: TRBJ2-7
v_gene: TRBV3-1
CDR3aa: CASSLGGGVMSEQYF

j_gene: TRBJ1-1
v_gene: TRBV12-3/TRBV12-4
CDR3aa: CASSLTGETEAFF

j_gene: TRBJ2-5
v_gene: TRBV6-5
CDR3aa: CASSSWGAKTQYF

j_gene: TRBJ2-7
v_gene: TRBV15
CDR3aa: CATSRESSVQYF

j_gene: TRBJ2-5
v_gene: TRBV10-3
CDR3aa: CAISPGTSGGSQETQYF

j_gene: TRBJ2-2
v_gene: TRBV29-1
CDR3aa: CSGERDRATGELFF

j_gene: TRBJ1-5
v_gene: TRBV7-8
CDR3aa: CASSHSSVDQPQHF

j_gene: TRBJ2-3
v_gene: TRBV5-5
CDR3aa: CASTVTGVYTDTQYF

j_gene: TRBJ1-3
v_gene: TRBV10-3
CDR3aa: CAISEGPGPFQNTIYF

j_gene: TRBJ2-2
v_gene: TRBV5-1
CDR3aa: CASNDLTRGAGELFF

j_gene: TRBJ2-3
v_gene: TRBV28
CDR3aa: CASSLGRDRASDTQYF

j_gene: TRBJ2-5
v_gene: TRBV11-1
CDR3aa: CASSPPWETQYF

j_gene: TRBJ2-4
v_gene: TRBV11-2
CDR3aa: CASSPLQGAGIQYF

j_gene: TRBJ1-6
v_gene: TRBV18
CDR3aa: CASSWGQPNSPLHF

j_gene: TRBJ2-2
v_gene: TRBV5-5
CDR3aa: CASSSRGTLSTGELFF

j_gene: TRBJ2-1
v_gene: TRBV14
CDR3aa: CASSQLTSGGVYEQFF

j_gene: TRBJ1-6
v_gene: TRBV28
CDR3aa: CASSLPGIGGSPLHF

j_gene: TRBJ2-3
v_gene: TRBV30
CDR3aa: CALSVRGDTQYF

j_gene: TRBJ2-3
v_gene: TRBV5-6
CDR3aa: CASITRGRTDTQYF

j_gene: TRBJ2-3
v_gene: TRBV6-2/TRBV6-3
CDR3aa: CASSYGLQNTDTQYF

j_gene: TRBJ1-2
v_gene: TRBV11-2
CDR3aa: CASRQTGAYGYTF

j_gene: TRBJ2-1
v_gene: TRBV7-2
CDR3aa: CASSSDQSSYNEQFF

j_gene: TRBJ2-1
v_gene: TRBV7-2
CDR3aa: CASSIGAGGTRSYNEQFF

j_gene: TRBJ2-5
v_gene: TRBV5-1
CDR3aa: CASSEQGGETQYF

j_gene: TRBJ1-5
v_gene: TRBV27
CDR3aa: CASRPGGVNQPQHF

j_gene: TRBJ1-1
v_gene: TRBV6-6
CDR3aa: CASSYQPLGDTEAFF

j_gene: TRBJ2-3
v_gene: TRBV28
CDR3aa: CASTPGDFKSGVTQYF

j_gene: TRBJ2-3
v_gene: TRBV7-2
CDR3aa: CASSSPPRGDTQYF

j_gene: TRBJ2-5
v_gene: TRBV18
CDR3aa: CASSPGTAETQYF

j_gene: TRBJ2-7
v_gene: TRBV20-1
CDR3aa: CSARDIPGRGGSVHF

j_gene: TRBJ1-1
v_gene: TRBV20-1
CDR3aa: CSAREEPARGAKEAFF

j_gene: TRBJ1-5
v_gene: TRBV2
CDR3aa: CASSSESVNYQPQHF

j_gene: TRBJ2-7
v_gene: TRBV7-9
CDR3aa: CASTKGYEQYF

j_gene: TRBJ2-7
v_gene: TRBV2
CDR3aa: CASSEQGAVDEQYF

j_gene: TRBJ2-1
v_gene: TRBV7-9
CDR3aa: CASSSGTANEQFF